Sequencing of this TCR beta chain was carried out in a study of blood T cell repertoires in COVID-19. Study-level information: The United States, Italy and Spain supplied acute and convalescent COVID-19 samples. The analysed material was cDNA or gDNA that came from T cells, B-cell-depleted T cells, or PBMCs.

As handled by the study authors: Estimation of nucleated cell counts relied on the amplification of reference gene primers. The table came from immunoSEQ multiplex PCR; TCRdb's copy has only in-frame clones and leaves some out. V, J and clone size derive from that table, while D and trimming were established from the DNA sequence. The sample has some 60,000 clones; 70% to 90% are singletons. The CDR3 is 14 residues long. Germline CDR1 WSHSY, CDR2 SAAADI. Trimming stripped 4 bases from V and 5 bases from J, with 11 bases between. The V gene is TRBV10-2, the J gene TRBJ2-2; D gene uncertain. The sequencing sample was made of peripheral blood. The receptor was isolated from a human donor with active COVID-19. The donor label of this sample is uncertain. The DNA of the CDR3 is TGCGCCAGCAGTGGGGCCGTCAGAACCGGGGAGCTGTTTTTT. It codes for CASSGAVRTGELFF.